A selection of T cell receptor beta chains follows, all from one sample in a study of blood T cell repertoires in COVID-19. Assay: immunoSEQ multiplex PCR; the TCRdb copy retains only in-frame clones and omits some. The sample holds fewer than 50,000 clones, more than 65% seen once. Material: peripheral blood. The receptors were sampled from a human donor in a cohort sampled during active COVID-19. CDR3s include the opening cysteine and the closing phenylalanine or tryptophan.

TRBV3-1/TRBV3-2	CASSQRTVNYGYTF
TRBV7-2	CASSLTSGVYEQYF
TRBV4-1	CASSRGTSGQETQYF
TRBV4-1	CASSQDWPSGDTGDTQYF
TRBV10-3	CAISESARSYTQYF
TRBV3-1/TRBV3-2	CASSQDYDNSYNEQFF
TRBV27	CASSYYPGQGYEQYF
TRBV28	CASSLGHEQYF
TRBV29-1	CSVDSDSLYTEAFF
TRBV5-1	CASSFSGRDTDTQYF
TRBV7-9	CASSFGAPNSYEQYF
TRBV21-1	CASSKRGQGETEAFF
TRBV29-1	CSARTGGSNSPLHF
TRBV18	CASSPGQKETQYF
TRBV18	CASSPGAPGREKQYF
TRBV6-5	CASSYSRDSRDWTQYF
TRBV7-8	CASSLVDTGELFF
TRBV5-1	CASSLVVAGKTGELFF
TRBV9	CASSVGVVRDNEQFF
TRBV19	CASSSAGLYEQYF
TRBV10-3	CAISEVLADTDTQYF
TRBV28	CASSLGTGGFYEQYF
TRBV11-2	CASSPGGLGQPQHF
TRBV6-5	CASSYSGQGLGQYF
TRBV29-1	CSVSEKNIQYF
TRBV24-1	CATSETGTGFQETQYF
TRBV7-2	CASSLTSGDSYEQYF
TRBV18	CASSPRQGTRVLEKLFF
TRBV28	CASGTPTYEQYF
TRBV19	CASSTGLAENTGELFF
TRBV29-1	CSVDSQGDTQYF
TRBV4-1	CASSQDPTDRGDGEQYF
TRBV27	CASSLLSTVNQPQHF
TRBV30	CAWHRGTPYNEQFF
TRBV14	CASSPTRLQLNEQFF
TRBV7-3	CASSLGANTEAFF
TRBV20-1	CSASAGIYGYTF
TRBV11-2	CASSYRRETQYF
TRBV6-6	CASSPWTGKETQYF
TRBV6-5	CASHSRGAYNEQFF
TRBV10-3	CAISGGTTYNEQFF
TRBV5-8	CASSFGGTGGGYTF